Listed below are T cell receptor beta chains from one sample, sequenced in a study of shared clonotypes between healthy human individuals. Assay: immunoSEQ multiplex PCR; the TCRdb copy retains only in-frame clones and omits some. The sample lists roughly 500,000 clones; roughly 80% were seen once. The source material was PBMCs. Receptor source: a woman aged 40 to 55 in good health. Some clones in this sample may be carry-over from other donors' samples. Both conserved end residues are part of each CDR3. D genes are given only for firm matches. The size entry is marked missing in some rows and otherwise reads once, few, many or a size class.

V	length	J	size	D	CDR3	DNA
TRBV4-2	16	TRBJ2-3	-	-	CASSQPRPPGPDTQYF	TGTGCCAGCAGCCAACCAAGACCCCCGGGACCAGATACGCAGTATTTT
TRBV11-2	12	TRBJ1-1	-	-	CASSWTDTEAFF	TGTGCCAGCAGCTGGACAGACACTGAAGCTTTCTTT
TRBV5-4	17	TRBJ2-5	-	TRBD2	CASSLVGSGSPQETQYF	TGTGCCAGCAGCTTGGTGGGTAGCGGGAGCCCCCAAGAGACCCAGTACTTC
TRBV7-7	16	TRBJ2-5	-	-	CASSLGVGGAGETQYF	TGTGCTAGCAGCTTAGGTGTTGGGGGTGCTGGAGAGACCCAGTACTTC
TRBV5-5	14	TRBJ1-2	-	-	CASSLAGTMNGYTF	TGTGCCAGCAGCTTGGCAGGGACCATGAATGGCTACACCTTC
TRBV7-6	13	TRBJ2-1	-	-	CASSYTERGEQFF	TGTGCCAGCAGCTACACAGAACGGGGTGAGCAGTTCTTC
TRBV25-1	14	TRBJ2-1	-	TRBD1	CASSGDRVYNEQFF	TGTGCCAGCAGTGGGGACAGGGTCTACAATGAGCAGTTCTTC
TRBV6-5	14	TRBJ2-7	-	TRBD2	CAITLAGASYEQYF	TGTGCCATCACACTAGCGGGAGCTTCCTACGAGCAGTACTTC
TRBV5-1	15	TRBJ2-3	once	-	CASSLGPRRTDTQYF	TGCGCCAGCAGCTTGGGTCCGCGACGGACAGATACGCAGTATTTT
TRBV10-3	16	TRBJ1-3	-	-	CAISAAEGGRGNTIYF	TGTGCCATCAGTGCCGCGGAGGGAGGCAGAGGAAACACCATATATTTT
TRBV28	18	TRBJ1-1	-	-	CASSLWGFGIITNTEAFF	TGTGCCAGCAGTTTATGGGGATTTGGAATCATCACGAACACTGAAGCTTTCTTT
TRBV6-5	14	TRBJ2-5	many	-	CASSPSEGKETQYF	TGTGCCAGCAGCCCAAGTGAGGGGAAAGAGACCCAGTACTTC
TRBV7-9	18	TRBJ2-6	-	-	CASSLEARLPSGANVLTF	TGTGCCAGCAGCTTAGAGGCCCGGCTACCGTCTGGGGCCAACGTCCTGACTTTC
TRBV28	17	TRBJ1-1	-	-	CASSLWSGRGENTEAFF	TGTGCCAGCAGTTTATGGAGCGGGCGAGGGGAGAACACTGAAGCTTTCTTT
TRBV5-4	16	TRBJ2-7	-	-	CASSLPGAGTGYEQYF	TGTGCCAGCAGCTTGCCCGGGGCGGGCACGGGCTACGAGCAGTACTTC
TRBV6-1	13	TRBJ2-7	-	-	CASSRAVNYEQYF	TGTGCCAGTTCCCGAGCGGTTAACTACGAGCAGTACTTC
TRBV30	12	TRBJ2-7	-	TRBD1	CAWGQGAGEQYF	TGTGCCTGGGGACAGGGGGCGGGAGAGCAGTACTTC
TRBV5-4	17	TRBJ2-2	-	TRBD2	CASSPSTSGANTGELFF	TGTGCCAGCAGCCCGTCGACTAGCGGGGCGAACACCGGGGAGCTGTTTTTT
TRBV11-3	15	TRBJ2-1	few	TRBD2	CASSLGTSGYNEQFF	TGTGCCAGCAGCTTAGGGACTAGCGGCTACAATGAGCAGTTCTTC
TRBV7-3	13	TRBJ2-1	few	-	CASSLTVSGRQFF	TGTGCCAGCAGCTTAACAGTCTCGGGACGGCAGTTCTTC
TRBV13	14	TRBJ2-2	-	-	CASSFGLNLAVVFF	TGTGCCAGCAGCTTTGGACTTAATTTAGCGGTTGTGTTTTTT
TRBV19	14	TRBJ1-5	-	TRBD1	CASSIGQGHQPQHF	TGTGCCAGTAGTATCGGACAGGGGCATCAGCCCCAGCATTTT
TRBV4-2	15	TRBJ2-7	-	-	CASSQEGARVHEQYF	TGTGCCAGCAGCCAAGAGGGGGCTAGGGTCCACGAGCAGTACTTC
TRBV27	15	TRBJ2-7	-	-	CASSLLGGATYEQYF	TGTGCCAGCAGTTTATTGGGGGGCGCGACCTACGAGCAGTACTTC
TRBV6-6	15	TRBJ2-7	-	-	CASMDGGGSRYEQYF	TGTGCCAGCATGGACGGTGGGGGATCGAGGTACGAGCAGTACTTC
TRBV7-2	17	TRBJ2-2	-	-	CASSPRLRDSNTGELFF	TGTGCCAGCAGCCCCCGCCTGCGGGACAGCAACACCGGGGAGCTGTTTTTT
TRBV7-3	13	TRBJ1-1	-	-	CASSWDLDTEAFF	TGTGCCAGCAGCTGGGATTTGGACACTGAAGCTTTCTTT
TRBV7-9	16	TRBJ1-4	once	-	CASSSRRSLGSEKLFF	TGTGCCAGCAGCTCGCGGCGTAGTCTGGGTTCTGAAAAACTGTTTTTT
TRBV6-1	15	TRBJ1-3	-	-	CASSEGSYSGNTIYF	TGTGCCAGCAGTGAAGGGAGTTACTCTGGAAACACCATATATTTT
TRBV19	16	TRBJ2-3	-	TRBD2	CASRTGTSGIEDTQYF	TGTGCCAGTAGGACCGGGACTAGCGGGATTGAAGATACGCAGTATTTT
TRBV20-1	10	TRBJ2-1	-	-	CSGVWVEQFF	TGCAGTGGCGTTTGGGTAGAGCAGTTCTTC
TRBV2	18	TRBJ2-3	-	-	CASGVGGEPTIRTDTQYF	TGTGCCAGCGGGGTGGGGGGAGAACCAACCATCCGCACAGATACGCAGTATTTT
TRBV4-3	14	TRBJ2-2	-	-	CASTAGQPHGELFF	TGCGCCAGCACCGCGGGCCAGCCACACGGGGAGCTGTTTTTT
TRBV7-9	13	TRBJ2-1	-	-	CASSLVGDGLQFF	TGTGCCAGCAGCTTAGTTGGCGACGGACTTCAGTTCTTC
TRBV30	15	TRBJ1-6	-	TRBD1	CAWSVRSRGRSPLHF	TGTGCCTGGAGTGTACGCAGCAGGGGGCGTTCACCCCTCCACTTT
TRBV9	15	TRBJ2-1	-	-	CASSVESFSYNEQFF	TGTGCCAGCAGCGTAGAGAGCTTCTCCTACAATGAGCAGTTCTTC
TRBV4-3	13	TRBJ2-3	-	-	CASSHDMGDTQYF	TGCGCCAGCAGCCATGATATGGGGGATACGCAGTATTTT
TRBV5-6	13	TRBJ2-7	many	-	CASSVISVYEQYF	TGTGCCAGCAGCGTGATTAGCGTCTACGAGCAGTACTTC
TRBV28	14	TRBJ2-7	-	-	CASSLKPSSYEQYF	TGTGCCAGCAGTTTAAAGCCTAGCTCCTACGAGCAGTACTTC
TRBV14	15	TRBJ1-5	many	-	CASSQRRGGNQPQHF	TGTGCCAGCAGCCAGCGGCGGGGGGGGAATCAGCCCCAGCATTTT
TRBV10-2	14	TRBJ1-4	-	-	CASSETGGDEKLFF	TGCGCCAGCAGTGAGACGGGGGGAGATGAAAAACTGTTTTTT
TRBV6-5	16	TRBJ1-5	once	-	CASSYSAGTPPTTQHF	TGTGCCAGCAGTTACTCGGCGGGCACCCCGCCCACGACCCAGCATTTT
TRBV19	15	TRBJ1-1	-	-	CASSKGDGADTEAFF	TGTGCCAGTAGTAAGGGCGACGGGGCGGACACTGAAGCTTTCTTT
TRBV5-4	13	TRBJ1-2	-	-	CASSLDGPYGYTF	TGTGCCAGCAGCTTGGACGGCCCCTATGGCTACACCTTC
TRBV6-6	14	TRBJ2-5	-	-	CASSPSGNGETQYF	TGTGCCAGCAGCCCTTCAGGGAATGGGGAGACCCAGTACTTC
TRBV30	12	TRBJ1-2	-	-	CAWTTGEYGYTF	TGTGCCTGGACTACAGGAGAATATGGCTACACCTTC
TRBV30	11	TRBJ2-7	-	-	CAWSTNHEQYF	TGTGCCTGGAGTACTAATCACGAGCAGTACTTC
TRBV6-6	15	TRBJ1-1	-	TRBD1	CASSTGTGGRAEAFF	TGTGCCAGCAGTACCGGGACAGGGGGCAGGGCTGAAGCTTTCTTT